The 8 T cell receptor beta chains below come from one sample, sequenced in a study of a mutant IDH1 vaccine in newly diagnosed glioma. TCRdb's table, derived via immunoSEQ multiplex PCR, lists solely in-frame clones and lacks some. The top ten hold about 1.2% of the sample, which has tens of thousands of clones, about 92% seen once. Sample time point: baseline, week 1 (first vaccination visit). The treatment is: pre-vaccination baseline after standard-of-care therapy. The specimen comprised PBMCs, sampled from a glioma patient treated with radiotherapy, temozolomide or both. Receptor source: a man aged 40-55 years with glioma.

V and J are TRBV7-3 and TRBJ1-1; 8 nucleotides align to TRBD1. Germline V gene lookup returns CDR1 SGHTA and CDR2 FQGTGA. The CDR3 sequence is 14 residues long. Trimming cost V 5 bases and J 4 bases; bases outside gene matches: 6. CDR3 protein: CASSPGQGFTEAFF. The CDR3 nucleotides read TGTGCCAGCAGCCCAGGACAGGGTTTCACTGAAGCTTTCTTT.

This clone was seen only once. This chain connects TRBV6-1 to TRBJ1-1, with D perhaps TRBD1 (5 bases). The V and J ends lost 7 bases and 2 bases respectively, with 11 bases between them. Germline CDR1 MNHNS, CDR2 SASEGT. CDR3 length: 13 amino acids. This chain's CDR3 is CASTGQINTEAFF. For the CDR3, the DNA is TGTGCCAGCACGGGGCAGATCAACACTGAAGCTTTCTTT.

The rearrangement joins TRBV5-4 to TRBJ2-5; unclear D gene. This CDR3 has 14 residues. Germline CDR1 SGHNT, CDR2 YYREEE (reference sequence). V shed 4 bases and J shed 2 bases, with 12 bases lying between them. CDR3 bases: TGTGCCAGCAGCCGAGGACGGAGTCAAGAGACCCAGTACTTC. This encodes CASSRGRSQETQYF. Full variable domain (remainder filled in from reference TRBV5-4 and TRBJ2-5): ETGVTQSPTHLIKTRGQQVTLRCSSQSGHNTVSWYQQALGQGPQFIFQYYREEENGRGNFPPRFSGLQFPNYSSELNVNALELDDSALYLCASSRGRSQETQYFGPGTRLLVL.

The rearrangement joins TRBV5-1 to TRBJ2-1; D perhaps matches TRBD1 (6 bases). Germline V gene lookup returns CDR1 SGHRS and CDR2 YFSETQ. V was shortened by 0 bases and J by 5 bases, with 12 bases between the two germline ends. The CDR3 extends over 15 amino acids. DNA of the CDR3: TGCGCCAGCAGCTTGGCCCAGGGGAAGAACAATGAGCAGTTCTTC. This codes for CASSLAQGKNNEQFF.

The chain employs TRBV6-5 and TRBJ2-3; D unclear. CDR1 MNHEY and CDR2 SVGAGI come from the germline V gene. V lost 0 bases, J lost 2 bases, and 9 bases lay in between. The CDR3 sequence is 15 residues long. CDR3 sequence reads: CASSYSARNTDTQYF. In DNA form, the CDR3 reads TGTGCCAGCAGTTACTCGGCAAGGAACACAGATACGCAGTATTTT.

The rearrangement links TRBV19 to TRBJ2-1, with TRBD2 matching 7 bases. Germline V gives CDR1 LNHDA, CDR2 SQIVND (reference sequence). The length of the CDR3 is 17 residues. Unmatched junction bases numbered 12, after V lost 3 bases and J lost 4 bases. CDR3 sequence reads: CASSMRKASGEYNEQFF. The CDR3 DNA follows: TGTGCCAGTAGTATGAGGAAAGCCAGCGGGGAATACAATGAGCAGTTCTTC.

The chain has TRBV6-6 and TRBJ1-3; maybe TRBD1 (6 bases). Germline CDR1 and CDR2: MNHNY and SVGAGI (reference sequence). The V end was cut by 1 base, the J end by 4 bases, with 14 bases between. The CDR3 loop spans 16 amino acids. CDR3 bases: TGTGCCAGCAGTTACTTGCGGGGGGCGCCGGGAAACACCATATATTTT. Its protein is CASSYLRGAPGNTIYF.

V and J are TRBV19 and TRBJ2-7, with 11 positions matching TRBD1. Trimming at V came to 3 bases and at J to 3 bases, leaving 1 base not matched to a gene. This CDR3 spans 14 amino acids. Germline V CDR1 and CDR2: LNHDA, SQIVND (reference sequence). The CDR3 is CASSMGTGGYEQYF. The CDR3, as DNA: TGTGCCAGTAGTATGGGGACAGGGGGCTACGAGCAGTACTTC.